This T cell receptor beta chain was profiled in a study of post-analysis software for immune sequencing data. Background on the study: The courses of disease that were included comprised relapsing-remitting, secondary progressive and progressive-relapsing multiple sclerosis.

Trimming took 0 bases from V and 2 from J; bases not matched to a gene: 3. The CDR3 is 15 amino acids. The germline CDR1 and CDR2 sequences are SGHRS and YFSETQ. The study, taken as a whole, reports: Patients had higher frequencies than controls of a handful of TRBV segments, including TRBV5-6, TRBV5-1 and TRBV20-1.

This clonotype was observed a few times. Its antigen remains unidentified. Built from TCR beta cDNA, the libraries had unique molecular identifiers in them. Each CDR3 protein gets one entry after TCRdb re-called the PCR reads with MiXCR. The sample lists some 700,000 distinct CDR3 sequences; approximately 60% were seen once. The source of this sequence is a girl aged 2 to 10 with multiple sclerosis. The rearrangement uses TRBV5-1 and TRBJ2-3; 7 nucleotides agree with TRBD2. Sequenced sample: blood. The CDR3 region is CASSLGGRDTDTQYF. As DNA, the CDR3 is TGCGCCAGCAGCTTGGGCGGGAGAGACACAGATACGCAGTATTTT. The full variable domain, with the rest looked up from reference TRBV5-1 and TRBJ2-3, is KAGVTQTPRYLIKTRGQQVTLSCSPISGHRSVSWYQQTPGQGLQFLFEYFSETQRNKGNFPGRFSGRQFSNSRSEMNVSTLELGDSALYLCASSLGGRDTDTQYFGPGTRLTVL.